A single sample is the source of the 25 T cell receptor beta chains below, sequenced in a study of control samples from healthy donors and cancer patients. Produced via immunoSEQ multiplex PCR; TCRdb's table is partial and in-frame only. The table records about 120,000 clones, 88% of them present only once. The sample was blood. The receptors were sampled from a man aged 40-49 years in good health.

The J gene is TRBJ2-6, the V gene TRBV7-8; D might be TRBD1 (6 bases). Germline V gene data show CDR1 as SGHVS and CDR2 as FQNEAQ. The V gene lost 1 base and the J gene lost 1 base, with 20 bases spanning the gap. CDR3 size: 20 residues. CDR3 nucleotides: TGTGCCAGCAGCTTAGGTTCTAGGCAGGGGTCTTTGTCTGGGGCCAACGTCCTGACTTTC. The encoded protein is CASSLGSRQGSLSGANVLTF.

Written as DNA, the CDR3 is TGTGCCAGCAGTTTGTCAGCTACCTTAAGCTCCTATAATTCACCCCTCCACTTT. This gives the protein CASSLSATLSSYNSPLHF. V and J are TRBV27 and TRBJ1-6; no clear D gene. Germline V gene data show CDR1 as MNHEY and CDR2 as SMNVEV (reference sequence). The CDR3 is 18 amino acids. V was clipped by 3 bases and J by 0 bases, with 15 bases between them.

This clone has just one count. The chain carries TRBV29-1 and TRBJ1-1; D is uncertain. The V end was cut by 2 bases, the J end by 2 bases, with 6 bases between. There are 12 residues in the CDR3. Germline CDR1 reads SQVTM; CDR2 reads ANQGSEA. This CDR3 is CSVETVNTEAFF. The DNA for the CDR3 is TGCAGCGTTGAAACGGTTAACACTGAAGCTTTCTTT.

V usage is TRBV9 and J usage is TRBJ2-7; 8 nucleotides agree with TRBD2. V lost 0 bases, J lost 7 bases, and 6 bases stayed unmatched. In germline, CDR1 is SGDLS, CDR2 YYNGEE. This CDR3 has 14 amino acids. CDR3 DNA: TGTGCCAGCAGCGTAGGAGGGACTAGAGATGAGCAGTACTTC. Protein: CASSVGGTRDEQYF.

The gene calls are TRBV18 and TRBJ1-1; 8 bases are a match to TRBD1. The germline V gene has CDR1 KGHSH and CDR2 LQKENI. The CDR3 covers 17 residues. V shed 3 bases, J shed 2 bases, and the junction held 11 bases outside the gene matches. In nucleotides, the CDR3 is TGTGCCAGCTCACCTAATACAGGGGGTTCAAGTAACACTGAAGCTTTCTTT. Protein product: CASSPNTGGSSNTEAFF.

This clone was observed a single time. The chain carries TRBV12-3 or TRBV12-4 and TRBJ1-4, with TRBD1 matching 8 bases. With V trimmed by 6 bases and J by 7 bases, 4 bases remained unmatched. This CDR3 comprises 13 residues. The CDR3 nucleotides read TGTGCCAGCAGCCGGGACAGGCCTGAAAAACTGTTTTTT. Translated, it gives CASSRDRPEKLFF.

CDR3 DNA sequence: TGCGCCAGCAGCCATGGGGACAGGGATTTTTATGGCTACACCTTC. Translated, it gives CASSHGDRDFYGYTF. The chain carries TRBV5-1 and TRBJ1-2; 9 bases fit TRBD1. Looked up from germline, CDR1 is SGHRS and CDR2 is YFSETQ. CDR3 length: 15 amino acids. After removal of 4 bases from V and 5 bases from J, the junction contained 9 bases not matched to a gene.

J is TRBJ2-7 and V is TRBV6-2 or TRBV6-3; D gene unclear. The CDR3 covers 13 residues. Per germline, CDR1 MNHEY and CDR2 SVGEGT. Between the trimmed V and J ends, which lost 0 bases and 3 bases, there was a span of 6 bases. The DNA of the CDR3 is TGTGCCAGCAGTTACTCCGCAGACTACGAGCAGTACTTC. It specifies CASSYSADYEQYF.

The chain combines TRBV24-1 with TRBJ1-2; no firm D call. Looked up from germline, CDR1 is KGHDR and CDR2 is SFDVKD. The CDR3 contains 13 residues. Trimming pared 6 bases from V and 0 bases from J, leaving 7 bases between. The CDR3 spells CATSSEANYGYTF. The CDR3 DNA sequence: TGTGCCACCAGTTCAGAGGCTAACTATGGCTACACCTTC.

The chain recombines TRBV20-1 with TRBJ2-3; D is uncertain. CDR1 DFQATT and CDR2 SNEGSKA come from the germline V gene (reference sequence). This CDR3 contains 11 residues. Trimming pared 3 bases from V and 2 bases from J, leaving 3 bases between. CDR3 in amino acids: CSARFTDTQYF. Written as DNA, the CDR3 is TGCAGTGCTAGGTTCACAGATACGCAGTATTTT.

V is TRBV11-2 and J is TRBJ2-1; 11 bases align to TRBD1. J gave up 2 bases and V 1 base, and 4 bases lay outside the gene matches. This CDR3 is built from 17 residues. From germline, CDR1 is SGHAT and CDR2 FQNNGV. CDR3 loop: CASSLVWTGGTYNEQFF. The CDR3 nucleotides read TGTGCCAGCAGCTTAGTTTGGACAGGGGGCACCTACAATGAGCAGTTCTTC.

This clone was seen once. The rearrangement joins TRBV4-2 to TRBJ2-1; 10 positions match TRBD2. CDR3 length: 15 amino acids. Germline V gene sequence: CDR1 LGHNA, CDR2 YNFKEQ. V lost 4 bases, J lost 6 bases, and 6 bases stayed unmatched. CDR3: CASSPSGGAVNEQFF. In DNA, the CDR3 is TGTGCCAGCAGCCCCAGCGGGGGGGCAGTCAATGAGCAGTTCTTC.

This clone was seen a single time. The J gene is TRBJ2-1, the V gene TRBV20-1; no firm D call. Trimming removed 3 bases from V and 7 bases from J, with 7 bases in between. CDR1 is DFQATT and CDR2 is SNEGSKA in the germline V gene (reference sequence). The CDR3 consists of 11 residues. The CDR3 DNA reads as TGCAGTGCTAGTGGGTTTAATGAGCAGTTCTTC. This translates into CSASGFNEQFF.

This clone was recorded a few times. The CDR3 DNA sequence: TGTGCCTGGAGTGTACAGGGAGGGTACTATGGCTACACCTTC. It translates to CAWSVQGGYYGYTF. The chain recombines TRBV30 with TRBJ1-2; tentative D call: TRBD1 (6 bases). The CDR3 loop spans 14 amino acids. The V and J ends lost 0 bases and 3 bases respectively, with 11 bases between them. Germline CDR1 and CDR2: GTSNPN and SVGIG (reference sequence).

The V gene is TRBV24-1, the J gene TRBJ2-1; D perhaps matches TRBD1 (5 bases). The V gene lost 6 bases and the J gene lost 7 bases, with 18 bases spanning the gap. CDR3 length equals 15 residues. Germline CDR1 and CDR2: KGHDR and SFDVKD. CDR3 nucleotides: TGTGCCACCAGTATGCAGGCAGGGCGGTGGAATGAGCAGTTCTTC. It encodes CATSMQAGRWNEQFF.

The J gene is TRBJ1-2, the V gene TRBV11-2; D perhaps matches TRBD1 (5 bases). The germline gives CDR1 SGHAT, CDR2 FQNNGV. The V and J ends lost 6 bases and 12 bases respectively, with 20 bases between them. There are 13 residues in the CDR3. The CDR3 sequence is CASRPQGFEGHTF. CDR3 DNA: TGTGCCAGCAGACCGCAGGGATTCGAGGGCCACACCTTC.

The chain's CDR3 is CASSLKDTAPQHF. In DNA, the CDR3 is TGTGCCAGCAGTTTAAAGGACACCGCTCCCCAGCATTTT. The chain links TRBV12-3 or TRBV12-4 to TRBJ1-5; a weak D match, TRBD1 (5 bases). The ends were cut back, 2 bases at V and 10 bases at J, with 12 bases in the middle. This CDR3 region has 13 residues.

The CDR3 nucleotides read TGTGCCTGGAGTGGACAGGGGTTATACGAGCAGTACTTC. Translating it yields CAWSGQGLYEQYF. The chain employs TRBV30 and TRBJ2-7, with TRBD1 identical over 8 bases. The CDR3 length is 13 residues. V trimming: 1 base; J trimming: 4 bases; junction bases outside the gene matches: 3. Germline lookup yields CDR1 GTSNPN and CDR2 SVGIG (reference sequence).

The chain recombines TRBV27 with TRBJ2-5; 9 bases are a match to TRBD1. Germline CDR1 MNHEY, CDR2 SMNVEV (reference sequence). This CDR3 contains 14 residues. The trim removed 6 bases at V and 5 bases at J, leaving 7 bases unmatched. The chain's CDR3 is CASSSTGGKETQYF. The DNA for the CDR3 is TGTGCCAGCAGCTCTACAGGGGGCAAGGAGACCCAGTACTTC.

The genes are TRBV5-4 and TRBJ2-7; no reliable D call. The CDR3 totals 13 residues. Germline CDR1 is SGHNT and CDR2 is YYREEE (reference sequence). V lost 0 bases and J 3 bases, leaving 7 bases between the germline ends. DNA of the CDR3: TGTGCCAGCAGCTTGGGGAGTGGCTACGAGCAGTACTTC. Its translation: CASSLGSGYEQYF.

The chain carries TRBV5-1 and TRBJ2-3, with D perhaps TRBD2 (5 bases). This CDR3 is built from 14 residues. The germline V gene encodes CDR1 SGHRS and CDR2 YFSETQ. Trimming removed 4 bases from V and 1 base from J, with 10 bases in between. In DNA, the CDR3 is TGCGCCAGCAGCCGCGAGGGAGGCACAGATACGCAGTATTTT. This codes for CASSREGGTDTQYF.

The chain links TRBV30 to TRBJ1-5, with 7 nucleotides matching TRBD1. The CDR3 length is 13 residues. Germline V lookup: CDR1 GTSNPN, CDR2 SVGIG (reference sequence). The junction had 3 bases not matched to a gene; V was cut back by 5 bases and J by 2 bases. CDR3 residues: CAWAGTGNQPQHF. Written as DNA, the CDR3 is TGTGCCTGGGCCGGGACAGGCAATCAGCCCCAGCATTTT.

The chain couples TRBV10-3 to TRBJ1-1, with no clear D. CDR3 size: 12 residues. V lost 10 bases to trimming and J lost 1 base, with 10 bases between them. The germline CDR1 and CDR2 sequences are ENHRY and SYGVKD. CDR3: CATRTANTEAFF. The DNA for the CDR3 is TGTGCCACCCGGACGGCGAACACTGAAGCTTTCTTT.

The rearrangement joins TRBV5-1 to TRBJ2-3, with D unclear. CDR1 is SGHRS and CDR2 is YFSETQ in the germline V gene. The length of the CDR3 is 15 residues. Between the trimmed V and J ends, which lost 2 bases and 2 bases, there was a span of 12 bases. CDR3 bases: TGCGCCAGCAGCTTCGGAGCGAGCCCCACAGATACGCAGTATTTT. It translates to CASSFGASPTDTQYF.

The sample holds a few counts of this clone. The rearrangement uses TRBV30 and TRBJ1-2, with D possibly being TRBD1 (6 bases). CDR1 and CDR2 (germline): GTSNPN, SVGIG (reference sequence). Trimming stripped 6 bases from V and 7 bases from J, with 30 bases between. The length of the CDR3 is 17 residues. The CDR3: CACGTSYHAGLIGGYTF. In DNA form, the CDR3 reads TGTGCCTGCGGGACAAGCTACCATGCAGGGCTAATTGGTGGCTACACCTTC.